These T cell receptor beta chains were read from a single sample in a study of cytomegalovirus exposure and HLA in healthy donors. Assay used: immunoSEQ multiplex PCR; TCRdb lists only in-frame clones, some missing. This sample has over 120,000 clones, with 85% to 90% found just once. The sample consisted of PBMCs. The receptors stem from a woman aged 18-29 years in good health and CMV-seropositive. Each CDR3 is given with its conserved first and last residue. A D gene is named only where the DNA matches it firmly. Clone size is given for some rows only: seen once, a few or many times, or a class if the clone is expanded.

>TRBV9|TRBJ2-1|TRBD1|.
CASSVGDRAYNEQFF
TGTGCCAGCAGCGTAGGGGACAGGGCCTACAATGAGCAGTTCTTC
>TRBV27|TRBJ2-3|TRBD2|.
CASSLRGGVADTQYF
TGTGCCAGCAGTTTGCGGGGGGGGGTGGCAGATACGCAGTATTTT
>TRBV5-4|TRBJ2-3|TRBD2|once
CASSSSAGGLTDTQYF
TGTGCCAGCAGCTCGTCAGCGGGGGGGCTAACAGATACGCAGTATTTT
>TRBV29-1|TRBJ1-3|.|.
CSVEAAGASTGNTIYF
TGCAGCGTTGAAGCGGCAGGGGCCTCCACTGGAAACACCATATATTTT
>TRBV4-1|TRBJ2-5|TRBD1|.
CASSQDMSGTGQETQYF
TGCGCCAGCAGCCAAGATATGTCCGGGACAGGGCAAGAGACCCAGTACTTC
>TRBV10-3|TRBJ1-1|.|.
CAISEFDMTEAFF
TGTGCCATCAGTGAGTTTGACATGACTGAAGCTTTCTTT
>TRBV18|TRBJ1-2|TRBD1|.
CASSPPSTGGGPNYGYTF
TGTGCCAGCTCACCACCCTCGACAGGGGGCGGCCCGAACTATGGCTACACCTTC
>TRBV18|TRBJ1-1|TRBD1|.
CASSRTRQGADTEAFF
TGTGCCAGCTCACGAACAAGACAGGGGGCAGACACTGAAGCTTTCTTT
>TRBV4-2|TRBJ2-5|TRBD2|.
CASSRGSGGAETQYF
TGTGCCAGCAGCCGGGGTAGCGGGGGGGCGGAGACCCAGTACTTC
>TRBV6-1|TRBJ2-3|TRBD2|few
CASSSTSGGADTQYF
TGTGCCAGCAGTTCCACTAGCGGGGGCGCAGATACGCAGTATTTT
>TRBV7-2|TRBJ2-7|.|.
CASSGQLSSYEQYF
TGTGCCAGCAGCGGACAGCTCTCCTCCTACGAGCAGTACTTC
>TRBV19|TRBJ1-5|.|.
CASSINPGSQPQHF
TGTGCCAGTAGTATTAATCCAGGGTCCCAGCCCCAGCATTTT
>TRBV10-3|TRBJ1-2|.|.
CAISDTASLSYGYTF
TGTGCCATCAGTGATACAGCCAGTCTAAGCTATGGCTACACCTTC
>TRBV19|TRBJ1-6|.|few
CASSDDISDGALHF
TGTGCCAGTAGTGACGACATAAGTGACGGGGCCCTCCACTTT
>TRBV9|TRBJ2-5|TRBD1|.
CASSVSGQGQETQYF
TGTGCCAGCAGCGTATCCGGACAGGGGCAAGAGACCCAGTACTTC
>TRBV28|TRBJ2-5|TRBD1|.
CASIRGRGETQYF
TGTGCCAGCATCCGGGGCAGGGGGGAGACCCAGTACTTC
>TRBV25-1|TRBJ2-7|TRBD2|once
CASSPGLGPYEQYF
TGTGCCAGCAGTCCGGGACTAGGCCCCTACGAGCAGTACTTC
>TRBV20-1|TRBJ1-5|.|.
CSARGVAAQHF
TGCAGTGCTAGGGGTGTTGCGGCCCAGCATTTT
>TRBV4-2|TRBJ1-6|TRBD1|.
CASSQESGQYNSPLHF
TGTGCCAGCAGCCAAGAATCGGGACAGTATAATTCACCCCTCCACTTT
>TRBV2|TRBJ2-7|.|.
CASSVPGSLSYEQYF
TGTGCCAGCAGTGTACCGGGAAGTTTATCCTACGAGCAGTACTTC
>TRBV20-1|TRBJ1-3|.|.
CSAVSGNTIYF
TGTTCCGCAGTATCTGGAAACACCATATATTTT
>TRBV7-9|TRBJ2-3|.|.
CASSGGTSTDTQYF
TGTGCCAGCAGCGGGGGGACTAGCACAGATACGCAGTATTTT
>TRBV9|TRBJ2-3|.|.
CASSVNRDSDTQYF
TGTGCCAGCAGCGTAAACAGGGATTCGGATACGCAGTATTTT
>TRBV5-1|TRBJ1-1|.|.
CASSLAVRGNTEAFF
TGCGCCAGCAGCTTGGCCGTCAGGGGGAACACTGAAGCTTTCTTT
>TRBV7-9|TRBJ1-2|TRBD1|.
CASSLPGQGHGYTF
TGTGCCAGCAGCCTTCCGGGACAGGGGCATGGCTACACCTTC
>TRBV29-1|TRBJ2-7|TRBD1|.
CSARSRDRTGWGEQYF
TGCAGCGCACGAAGCCGCGACAGGACAGGATGGGGCGAGCAGTACTTC
>TRBV13|TRBJ2-2|.|.
CASRLSGELFF
TGTGCCAGCAGGCTAAGCGGGGAGCTGTTTTTT
>TRBV6-1|TRBJ1-2|TRBD1|.
CASSEGRGYYGYTF
TGTGCCAGCAGTGAGGGCAGGGGGTATTATGGCTACACCTTC
>TRBV2|TRBJ1-4|TRBD1|.
CASSPGLRGPNPATNEKLFF
TGTGCCAGCAGTCCCGGTCTCAGGGGGCCAAACCCGGCAACTAATGAAAAACTGTTTTTT
>TRBV10-1|TRBJ2-7|TRBD1|.
CASSALTGPEQYF
TGCGCCAGCAGTGCCTTGACAGGGCCCGAGCAGTACTTC
>TRBV7-9|TRBJ2-3|TRBD2|.
CASSSIRLALSTDTQYF
TGTGCCAGCAGCTCCATAAGACTAGCGCTTAGCACAGATACGCAGTATTTT
>TRBV6-1|TRBJ2-5|TRBD1|.
CASRTGTDKETQYF
TGTGCCAGCAGGACTGGGACAGACAAAGAGACCCAGTACTTC
>TRBV7-8|TRBJ1-4|.|.
CASSVISGGEKLFF
TGTGCCAGCAGCGTGATATCTGGAGGGGAAAAACTGTTTTTT
>TRBV6-5|TRBJ1-1|.|.
CASSYFDRNTEAFF
TGTGCCAGCAGTTACTTCGACAGGAACACTGAAGCTTTCTTT
>TRBV7-6|TRBJ1-3|.|.
CASSYEAGAYGNTIYF
TGTGCCAGCAGTTATGAAGCAGGGGCCTATGGAAACACCATATATTTT
>TRBV7-8|TRBJ2-7|.|.
CASSLAGGSYEQYF
TGTGCCAGCAGCTTAGCGGGGGGCTCCTACGAGCAGTACTTC
>TRBV7-2|TRBJ1-5|.|.
CASSPGGGSDQPQHF
TGTGCCAGCAGCCCCGGGGGGGGGAGCGATCAGCCCCAGCATTTT
>TRBV2|TRBJ1-1|TRBD1|.
CASRGDRGGRLNTEAFF
TGTGCCAGCAGGGGGGACAGGGGAGGGAGGCTTAACACTGAAGCTTTCTTT
>TRBV6-6|TRBJ2-7|TRBD1|.
CASRHRGYEQYF
TGTGCCAGCAGACACAGGGGCTACGAGCAGTACTTC
>TRBV5-1|TRBJ1-2|.|.
CASSFVNREGHTF
TGCGCCAGCAGCTTCGTTAACAGGGAGGGTCACACCTTC
>TRBV7-8|TRBJ1-6|.|.
CASSPQGGGPWYSPLHF
TGTGCCAGCAGCCCCCAAGGGGGTGGACCCTGGTATTCACCCCTCCACTTT
>TRBV18|TRBJ1-1|TRBD1|.
CASSRQGAVGTEAFF
TGTGCCAGCTCACGACAGGGGGCGGTGGGCACTGAAGCTTTCTTT
>TRBV6-1|TRBJ2-1|.|.
CASTRQALSYNEQFF
TGTGCCAGCACTAGACAGGCTTTATCCTACAATGAGCAGTTCTTC